What follows are 15 T cell receptor beta chains derived from one specimen sequenced in a study of blood T cell repertoires in COVID-19. Using immunoSEQ multiplex PCR, the repertoire was profiled, and TCRdb retains in-frame clones only, with some absent. The table includes tens of thousands of clones, about 89% detected once. Sample: peripheral blood. The receptors were gathered from a man over 45 with COVID-19, enrolled during active disease.

The chain recombines TRBV20-1 with TRBJ1-1; 7 bases match TRBD1. Trimming took 3 bases from V and 4 from J; bases not matched to a gene: 5. This CDR3 has 13 residues. In germline, CDR1 is DFQATT, CDR2 SNEGSKA (reference sequence). The CDR3 reads CSASRQGGTEAFF. DNA of the CDR3: TGCAGTGCTAGTCGACAGGGCGGCACTGAAGCTTTCTTT.

The V call is TRBV6-5, the J call TRBJ2-5, with a tentative D call TRBD1 (6 bases). Germline V gives CDR1 MNHEY, CDR2 SVGAGI. The V and J ends lost 7 bases and 8 bases respectively, with 20 bases between them. The CDR3 consists of 14 residues. CDR3 loop: CASKALMAGDTQYF. For the CDR3, the DNA is TGTGCCAGCAAGGCACTGATGGCAGGGGACACCCAGTACTTC.

The CDR3 sequence: CASSLSGTGDQPQHF. CDR3 sequence (DNA): TGTGCCAGCAGCTTATCTGGGACAGGGGATCAGCCCCAGCATTTT. V and J are TRBV7-3 and TRBJ1-5; 10 bases line up with TRBD1. Germline loops: CDR1 SGHTA, CDR2 FQGTGA. With V trimmed by 2 bases and J by 5 bases, 3 bases remained unmatched. The CDR3 is made up of 15 amino acids.

This clone was found once. V gene TRBV6-1 combines with J gene TRBJ2-5; 8 bases are shared with TRBD2. Trimming took 3 bases from V and 1 from J; bases not matched to a gene: 4. CDR3 size: 15 residues. Germline V gene lookup returns CDR1 MNHNS and CDR2 SASEGT. CDR3 loop: CASSESGGRQETQYF. In DNA form, the CDR3 reads TGTGCCAGCAGTGAGTCGGGGGGGCGCCAAGAGACCCAGTACTTC.

The DNA for the CDR3 is TGTGCCAGCAGTCCGAGACAGGGTAGTCAGCCCCAGCATTTT. It specifies CASSPRQGSQPQHF. The V and J genes are TRBV28 and TRBJ1-5; 7 bases match TRBD1. The junction had 7 bases not matched to a gene; V was cut back by 5 bases and J by 6 bases. The germline gives CDR1 MDHEN, CDR2 SYDVKM. This CDR3 contains 14 residues.

This chain connects TRBV10-3 to TRBJ1-5; D unresolved. CDR3 length equals 15 residues. In germline, CDR1 is ENHRY, CDR2 SYGVKD. V lost 5 bases to trimming and J lost 8 bases, with 19 bases between them. The CDR3 reads CAISIDLGIDKPQHF. The CDR3 DNA sequence: TGTGCCATCAGTATCGACTTAGGAATAGATAAGCCCCAGCATTTT.

This chain connects TRBV4-2 to TRBJ1-1; a possible D gene is TRBD1 (5 bases). The germline V gene has CDR1 LGHNA and CDR2 YNFKEQ. This CDR3 is built from 14 residues. Trimming pared 4 bases from V and 3 bases from J, leaving 12 bases between. DNA for the CDR3: TGTGCCAGCAGCCCCAGGCAGGGTTACACTGAAGCTTTCTTT. Protein sequence: CASSPRQGYTEAFF.

The genes are TRBV2 and TRBJ2-5; TRBD2 is a possible D gene (6 bases). Germline loops: CDR1 SNHLY, CDR2 FYNNEI. The CDR3 is 15 amino acids. Trimming took 6 bases from V and 4 from J, leaving 18 bases between them. This CDR3 is CASSSSRASAETQYF. The CDR3 DNA is TGTGCCAGCAGCTCTTCGAGGGCTAGCGCAGAGACCCAGTACTTC. Complete variable domain (other parts from reference TRBV2 and TRBJ2-5): EPEVTQTPSHQVTQMGQEVILRCVPISNHLYFYWYRQILGQKVEFLVSFYNNEISEKSEIFDDQFSVERPDGSNFTLKIRSTKLEDSAMYFCASSSSRASAETQYFGPGTRLLVL.

The chain recombines TRBV5-1 with TRBJ2-5, with TRBD1 identical over 7 bases. The CDR3 runs 14 residues. Germline CDR1 is SGHRS and CDR2 is YFSETQ. Losses at the gene ends were 4 bases for V and 2 bases for J; bases not matched to a gene: 5. CDR3 nucleotides: TGCGCCAGCAGCCGCCGGGACAGACAAGAGACCCAGTACTTC. As protein: CASSRRDRQETQYF.

CDR3 DNA: TGCGCCAGCAGCCTTACAGGGGAAGTTTACAATGAGCAGTTCTTC. Its protein is CASSLTGEVYNEQFF. The chain is built from TRBV5-1 and TRBJ2-1; 7 positions agree with TRBD1. The germline gives CDR1 SGHRS, CDR2 YFSETQ. V was pared by 4 bases and J by 4 bases, with 8 bases of the junction left unmatched. The CDR3 covers 15 residues.

DNA of the CDR3: TGTGCCAGCAGGGGACAGGCGCTAGGGTATGGCTACACCTTC. This sequence encodes CASRGQALGYGYTF. The chain recombines TRBV6-5 with TRBJ1-2; 8 nucleotides align to TRBD1. The CDR3 spans 14 residues. In germline, CDR1 is MNHEY, CDR2 SVGAGI. Losses at the gene ends were 6 bases for V and 5 bases for J; bases not matched to a gene: 8.

This clone was detected only a few times. The genes are TRBV9 and TRBJ1-2; TRBD1 matches at 8 bases. V dropped 4 bases and J dropped 8; count of bases not matched to a gene: 10. CDR1 and CDR2 from the germline V gene are SGDLS and YYNGEE. This CDR3 comprises 14 residues. The CDR3 DNA reads as TGTGCCAGCAGCCCCGGTCCAGGGGGCGAAGGCTACACCTTC. This codes for CASSPGPGGEGYTF.

The chain has TRBV7-2 and TRBJ2-5; no definite D call. The CDR3 spans 14 residues. V lost 1 base and J 3 bases, leaving 9 bases between the germline ends. CDR1 is SGHTA and CDR2 is FQGNSA in the germline V gene. The CDR3 DNA reads as TGTGCCAGCAGCTTAGAGGCCAGGAAAGAGACCCAGTACTTC. Translated, it gives CASSLEARKETQYF.

This rearrangement joins TRBV5-1 to TRBJ2-5; D ambiguous. Per germline, CDR1 SGHRS and CDR2 YFSETQ. The V end lost 1 base, the J end lost 3 bases, and 10 bases lay between the germline ends. This CDR3 region has 14 residues. Here the CDR3 reads CASSLTGPEETQYF. DNA of the CDR3: TGCGCCAGCAGCTTGACTGGGCCGGAAGAGACCCAGTACTTC.

The V and J genes are TRBV13 and TRBJ1-6; TRBD1 is a possible D gene (6 bases). The CDR3 has 16 residues. Germline CDR1 and CDR2: PRHDT and FYEKMQ (reference sequence). The V end was cut by 3 bases, the J end by 2 bases, with 11 bases between. The CDR3 loop reads CASSLAGATYNSPLHF. The CDR3 DNA reads as TGTGCCAGCAGCTTGGCAGGGGCGACCTATAATTCACCCCTCCACTTT.